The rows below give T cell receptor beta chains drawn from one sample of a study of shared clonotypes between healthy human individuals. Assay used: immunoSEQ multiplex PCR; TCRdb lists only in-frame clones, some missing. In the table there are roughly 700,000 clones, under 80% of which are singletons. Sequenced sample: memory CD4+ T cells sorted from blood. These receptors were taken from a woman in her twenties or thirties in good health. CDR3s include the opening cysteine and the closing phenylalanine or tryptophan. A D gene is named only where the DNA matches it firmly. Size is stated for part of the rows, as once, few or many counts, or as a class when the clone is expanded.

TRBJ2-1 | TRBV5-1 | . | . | TGCGCCAGCAGCGGAAACCCTAGCGCTGAGCAGTTCTTC | CASSGNPSAEQFF
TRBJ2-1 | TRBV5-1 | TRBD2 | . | TGCGCCAGCAGCGCGAGCGGGACGGGATACAATGAGCAGTTCTTC | CASSASGTGYNEQFF
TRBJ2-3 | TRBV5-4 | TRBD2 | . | TGTGCCAGCAGCCCGGGACTAGGTGGAGATACGCAGTATTTT | CASSPGLGGDTQYF
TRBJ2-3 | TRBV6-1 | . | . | TGTGCCAGCAGTAGGCTAGGAGGGGGGATGGATACGCAGTATTTT | CASSRLGGGMDTQYF
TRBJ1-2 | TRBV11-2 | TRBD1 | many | TGTGCCAGCAGCTTGAATCAGGGGGCTAACTATGGCTACACCTTC | CASSLNQGANYGYTF
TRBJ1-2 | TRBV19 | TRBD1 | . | TGTGCCAGTAGGAGGACAGGGAACAACTATGGCTACACCTTC | CASRRTGNNYGYTF
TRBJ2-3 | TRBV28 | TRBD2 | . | TGTGCCAGCAGTTCTGGACTAGCGGGAGCCGCGCAGTATTTT | CASSSGLAGAAQYF
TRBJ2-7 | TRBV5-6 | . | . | TGTGCCAGCAGCTTGGGACAGTTC | CASSLGQF
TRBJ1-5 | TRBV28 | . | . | TGTGCCAGCAGTTTATCCCCAACTAATCAGCCCCAGCATTTT | CASSLSPTNQPQHF
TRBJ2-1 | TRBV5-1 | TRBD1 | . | TGCGCCAGCAGGGACAGGGGGCGCTTGGATGAGCAGTTCTTC | CASRDRGRLDEQFF
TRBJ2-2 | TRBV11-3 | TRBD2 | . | TGTGCCAGCAGCGCGCGGACTAGCGGGGGGGAGCTGTTTTTT | CASSARTSGGELFF
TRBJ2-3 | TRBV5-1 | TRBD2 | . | TGCGCCAGCAGTCCTGGACTAGCTCTCAGCACAGATACGCAGTATTTT | CASSPGLALSTDTQYF
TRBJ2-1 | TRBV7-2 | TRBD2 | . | TGTGCCAGCAGCTCGACTAGCGGGAGTAAAGATGAGCAGTTCTTC | CASSSTSGSKDEQFF
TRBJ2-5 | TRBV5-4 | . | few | TGTGCCAGCAGCGTGAAAGGAGTTGAGACCCAGTACTTC | CASSVKGVETQYF
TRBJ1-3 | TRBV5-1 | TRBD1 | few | TGCGCCAGCAGCCGGGACAGAAACTCTGGAAACACCATATATTTT | CASSRDRNSGNTIYF
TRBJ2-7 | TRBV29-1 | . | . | TGCAGCGCCAAAAACTTGGGGAGCGAGCAGTACTTC | CSAKNLGSEQYF
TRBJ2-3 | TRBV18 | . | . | TGTGCCAGCTCACCAGTCGCGGGGCAGACGCGGGCAGATACGCAGTATTTT | CASSPVAGQTRADTQYF
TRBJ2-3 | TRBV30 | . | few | TGTGCCTTTCAGGGTAAAACAGATACGCAGTATTTT | CAFQGKTDTQYF
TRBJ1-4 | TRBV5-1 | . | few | TGCGCCAGCAGCTTGGATCCTCTGTACGAAAAACTGTTTTTT | CASSLDPLYEKLFF
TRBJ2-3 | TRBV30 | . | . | TGTGCCTGGAGTGTACAGGCTAGCCAGTATTTT | CAWSVQASQYF
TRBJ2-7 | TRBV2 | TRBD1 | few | TGTGCCAGCAGTTCCGGGACAGGGTGGTACGAGCAGTACTTC | CASSSGTGWYEQYF
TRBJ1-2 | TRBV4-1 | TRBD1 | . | TGCGCCAGCAGCCAAGAATCCGGGACAGGAGTCTATGGCTACACCTTC | CASSQESGTGVYGYTF
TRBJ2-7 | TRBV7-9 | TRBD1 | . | TGTGCCAGCAGCTCGGCAGGGGGCGACTACGAGCAGTACTTC | CASSSAGGDYEQYF
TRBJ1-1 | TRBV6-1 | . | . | TGTGCCAGCAGTGAAGAGATAGGAGTGAACACTGAAGCTTTCTTT | CASSEEIGVNTEAFF
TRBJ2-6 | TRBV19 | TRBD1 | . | TGTGCCAGTAGTACCCCTGACAGGGCAGGCAACGTCCTGACTTTC | CASSTPDRAGNVLTF
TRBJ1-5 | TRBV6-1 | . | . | TGTGCCAGCACCTCGACAGGCGACCGCAATCAGCCCCAGCATTTT | CASTSTGDRNQPQHF
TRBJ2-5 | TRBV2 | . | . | TGTGCCAGTCAGACGGGAGTCGGGTTCTTTGGGGAGACCCAGTACTTC | CASQTGVGFFGETQYF
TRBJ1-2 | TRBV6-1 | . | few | TGTGCCAGCAGTGAACAGGTCAGGGGCTATGGCTACACCTTC | CASSEQVRGYGYTF
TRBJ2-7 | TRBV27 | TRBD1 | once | TGTGCCAGCAGTCAAGGGACAGGTCGCCCCCACTACGAGCAGTACTTC | CASSQGTGRPHYEQYF
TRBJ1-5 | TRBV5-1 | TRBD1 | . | TGCGCCAGCAGCCCGGGGACAGGGAATCAGCCCCAGCATTTT | CASSPGTGNQPQHF